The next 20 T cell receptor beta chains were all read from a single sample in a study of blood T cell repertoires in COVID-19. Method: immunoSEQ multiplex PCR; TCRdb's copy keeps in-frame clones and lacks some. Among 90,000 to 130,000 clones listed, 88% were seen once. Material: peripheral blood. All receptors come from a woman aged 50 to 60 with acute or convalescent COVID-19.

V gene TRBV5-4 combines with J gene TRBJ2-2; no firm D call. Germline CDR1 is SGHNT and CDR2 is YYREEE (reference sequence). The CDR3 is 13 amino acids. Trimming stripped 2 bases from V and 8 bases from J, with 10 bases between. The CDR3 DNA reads TGTGCCAGCAGCTTCGCCAGGCTTGGGGAGCTGTTTTTT. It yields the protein CASSFARLGELFF.

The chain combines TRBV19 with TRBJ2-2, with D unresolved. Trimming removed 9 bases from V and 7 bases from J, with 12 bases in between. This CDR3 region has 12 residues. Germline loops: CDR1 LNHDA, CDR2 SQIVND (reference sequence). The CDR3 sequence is CASSESVGELFF. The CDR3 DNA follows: TGTGCCAGCAGTGAGTCGGTCGGGGAGCTGTTTTTT.

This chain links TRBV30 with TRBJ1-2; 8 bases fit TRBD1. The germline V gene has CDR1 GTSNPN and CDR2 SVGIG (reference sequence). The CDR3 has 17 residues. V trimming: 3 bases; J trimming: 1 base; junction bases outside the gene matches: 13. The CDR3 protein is CAWRPRTGRADNYGYTF. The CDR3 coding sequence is TGTGCCTGGAGGCCCCGGACAGGGAGGGCTGATAACTATGGCTACACCTTC.

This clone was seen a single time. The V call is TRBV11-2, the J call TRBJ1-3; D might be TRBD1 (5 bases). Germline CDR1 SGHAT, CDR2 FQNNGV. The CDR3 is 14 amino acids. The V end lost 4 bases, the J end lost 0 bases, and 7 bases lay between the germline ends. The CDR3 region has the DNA TGTGCCAGCAGCTCAGGGATCTCTGGAAACACCATATATTTT. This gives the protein CASSSGISGNTIYF.

The chain's CDR3 is CASSPQGQANQPQHF. In DNA, the CDR3 is TGTGCCAGCTCACCGCAGGGACAGGCCAATCAGCCCCAGCATTTT. This chain joins TRBV18 and TRBJ1-5, with 8 bases aligning to TRBD1. V gave up 3 bases and J gave up 3 bases; unmatched junction bases: 4. Looked up from germline, CDR1 is KGHSH and CDR2 is LQKENI. The CDR3 spans 15 residues. Using reference TRBV18 and TRBJ1-5 for the parts outside the CDR3, the full variable domain is NAGVMQNPRHLVRRRGQEARLRCSPMKGHSHVYWYRQLPEEGLKFMVYLQKENIIDESGMPKERFSAEFPKEGPSILRIQQVVRGDSAAYFCASSPQGQANQPQHFGDGTRLSIL.

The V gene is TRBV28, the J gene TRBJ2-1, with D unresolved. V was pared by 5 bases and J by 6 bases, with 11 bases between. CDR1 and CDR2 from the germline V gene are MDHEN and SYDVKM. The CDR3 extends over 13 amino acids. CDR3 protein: CASSPPVSNEQFF. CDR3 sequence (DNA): TGTGCCAGCAGTCCCCCCGTGTCCAATGAGCAGTTCTTC.

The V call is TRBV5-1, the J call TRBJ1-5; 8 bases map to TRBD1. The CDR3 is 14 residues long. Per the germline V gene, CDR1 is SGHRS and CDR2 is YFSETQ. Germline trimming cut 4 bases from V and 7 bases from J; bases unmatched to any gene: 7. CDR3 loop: CASSEAGGGQPQHF. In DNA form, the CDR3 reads TGCGCCAGCAGCGAGGCAGGGGGCGGGCAGCCCCAGCATTTT.

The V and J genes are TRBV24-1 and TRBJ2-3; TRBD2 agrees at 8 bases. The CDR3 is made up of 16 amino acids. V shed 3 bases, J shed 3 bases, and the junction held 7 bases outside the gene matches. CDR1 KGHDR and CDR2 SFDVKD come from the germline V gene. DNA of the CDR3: TGTGCCACCAGTGATCGTACTAGCGGACTAACAGATACGCAGTATTTT. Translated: CATSDRTSGLTDTQYF.

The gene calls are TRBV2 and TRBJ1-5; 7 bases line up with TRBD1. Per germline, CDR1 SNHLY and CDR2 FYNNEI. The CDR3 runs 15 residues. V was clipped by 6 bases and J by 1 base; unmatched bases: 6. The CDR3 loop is CASRNQGGSNQPQHF. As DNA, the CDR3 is TGTGCCAGCAGAAACCAGGGGGGAAGCAATCAGCCCCAGCATTTT.

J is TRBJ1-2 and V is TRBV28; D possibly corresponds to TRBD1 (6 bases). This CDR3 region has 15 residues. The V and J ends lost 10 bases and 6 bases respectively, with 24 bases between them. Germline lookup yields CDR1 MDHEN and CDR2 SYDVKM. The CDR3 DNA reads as TGTGCCACTTCCAGCGGGGGGCGCCCCGGGAATGGCTACACCTTC. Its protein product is CATSSGGRPGNGYTF.

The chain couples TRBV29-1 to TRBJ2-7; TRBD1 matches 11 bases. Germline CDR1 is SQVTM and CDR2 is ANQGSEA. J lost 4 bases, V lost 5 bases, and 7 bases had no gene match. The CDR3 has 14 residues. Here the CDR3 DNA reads TGCAGCGTTAGACCCGGGACAGGGGGTTACGAGCAGTACTTC. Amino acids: CSVRPGTGGYEQYF.

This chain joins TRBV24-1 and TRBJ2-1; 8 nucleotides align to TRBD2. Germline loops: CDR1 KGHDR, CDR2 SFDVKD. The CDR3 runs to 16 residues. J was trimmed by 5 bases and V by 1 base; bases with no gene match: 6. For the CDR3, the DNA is TGTGCCACCAGTGATTTTGGGCTAGCGGGTCACAATGAGCAGTTCTTC. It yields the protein CATSDFGLAGHNEQFF.

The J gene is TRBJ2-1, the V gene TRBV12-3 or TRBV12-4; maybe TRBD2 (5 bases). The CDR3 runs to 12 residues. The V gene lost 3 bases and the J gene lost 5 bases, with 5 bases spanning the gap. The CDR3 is CASSLRDNEQFF. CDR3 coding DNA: TGTGCCAGCAGTTTGAGGGACAATGAGCAGTTCTTC.

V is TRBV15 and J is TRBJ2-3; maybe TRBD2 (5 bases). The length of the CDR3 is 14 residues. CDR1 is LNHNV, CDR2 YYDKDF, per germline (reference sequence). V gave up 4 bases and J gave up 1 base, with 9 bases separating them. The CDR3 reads CATSKSGGTDTQYF. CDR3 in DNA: TGTGCCACCAGCAAGAGCGGAGGCACAGATACGCAGTATTTT.

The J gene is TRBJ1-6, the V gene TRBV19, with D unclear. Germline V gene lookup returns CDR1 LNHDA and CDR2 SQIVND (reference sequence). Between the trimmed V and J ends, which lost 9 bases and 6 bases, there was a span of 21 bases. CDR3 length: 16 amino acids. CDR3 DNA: TGTGCCAGCAGGAACGCGGGGATCTGGTCTAATTCACCCCTCCACTTT. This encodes CASRNAGIWSNSPLHF.

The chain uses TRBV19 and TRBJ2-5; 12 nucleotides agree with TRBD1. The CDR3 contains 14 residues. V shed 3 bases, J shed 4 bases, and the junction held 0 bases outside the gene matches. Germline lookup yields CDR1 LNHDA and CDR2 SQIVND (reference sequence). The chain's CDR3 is CASSMGQGAETQYF. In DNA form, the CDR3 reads TGTGCCAGTAGTATGGGACAGGGGGCAGAGACCCAGTACTTC.

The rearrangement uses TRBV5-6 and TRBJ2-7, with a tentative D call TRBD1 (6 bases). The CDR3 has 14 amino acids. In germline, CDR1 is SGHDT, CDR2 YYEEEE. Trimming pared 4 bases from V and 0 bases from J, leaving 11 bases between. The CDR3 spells CASSDRPSSYEQYF. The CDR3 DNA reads TGTGCCAGCAGCGACAGGCCGAGCTCCTACGAGCAGTACTTC.

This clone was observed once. The CDR3 here is CASSQGVGTSAYEQYF. The CDR3 region has the DNA TGTGCCAGCAGCCAAGGGGTAGGGACTAGCGCCTACGAGCAGTACTTC. The rearrangement uses TRBV4-2 and TRBJ2-7, with 10 bases identical to TRBD2. Trimming at V came to 1 base and at J to 2 bases, leaving 5 bases not matched to a gene. The CDR3 extends over 16 amino acids. Per germline, CDR1 LGHNA and CDR2 YNFKEQ.

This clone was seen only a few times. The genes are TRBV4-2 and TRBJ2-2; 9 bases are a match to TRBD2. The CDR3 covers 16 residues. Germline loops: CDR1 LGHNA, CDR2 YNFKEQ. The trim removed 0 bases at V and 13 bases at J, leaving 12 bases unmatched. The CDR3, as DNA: TGTGCCAGCAGCCAAGATCCCTATAGCGGGAGTAGGGGGCTGTTTTTT. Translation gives CASSQDPYSGSRGLFF.

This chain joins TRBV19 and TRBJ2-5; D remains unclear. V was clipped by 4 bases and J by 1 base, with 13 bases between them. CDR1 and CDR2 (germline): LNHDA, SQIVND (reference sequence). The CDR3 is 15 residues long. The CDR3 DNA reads TGTGCCAGTAGTACCGGCGGCAGCCTCCAAGAGACCCAGTACTTC. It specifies CASSTGGSLQETQYF. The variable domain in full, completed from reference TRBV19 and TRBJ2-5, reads DGGITQSPKYLFRKEGQNVTLSCEQNLNHDAMYWYRQDPGQGLRLIYYSQIVNDFQKGDIAEGYSVSREKKESFPLTVTSAQKNPTAFYLCASSTGGSLQETQYFGPGTRLLVL.